This T cell receptor beta chain comes out of a study of blood T cell repertoires in COVID-19. Study overall: There were acute and convalescent COVID-19 samples, and they came from the United States, Italy and Spain.

Per the study methods: Reference gene primer amplification gave estimated nucleated cell counts. The protocol was immunoSEQ multiplex PCR, while the TCRdb copy is restricted to in-frame clones and leaves out a portion. That table furnishes V, J and clone size, whereas the DNA furnished D and trimming. The sample carries 490,000 or so clones, roughly nine tenths recorded once. This CDR3 has 11 residues. Germline V CDR1 and CDR2: SQVTM, ANQGSEA. Trimming removed 4 bases at V and 8 bases at J, with 11 bases between. This TCR was sampled from a woman aged 60 to 75 who had recovered from COVID-19. This sequence joins TRBV29-1 and TRBJ1-2; D is unclear. The source material was PBMCs or T cells enriched from blood (not recorded which). For the CDR3, the DNA is TGCAGCGTTGGAACGGGATCGGGCTACACCTTC. Translated, it gives CSVGTGSGYTF.